This TCR beta chain was identified in a study of regulatory T cells in long-lasting Graves disease. Regarding time point: persistent/refractory GD, antithyroid drugs over 5 years with positive TRAb. The TCR library was prepared using RNA isolated from PBMCs. Study-wide results and caveats: Persistent disease favored TRBV28, TRBJ1-2 and TRBJ2-5.

A remark on this clonotype: The antigen is not known.

Germline CDR1 and CDR2: LNHNV and YYDKDF (reference sequence). The CDR3 runs 16 residues. The V end was cut by 1 base, the J end by 5 bases, with 18 bases between. Arm-PCR with iRepertoire HTBI primers amplified the CDR3 regions for these TCR beta libraries. TCRdb reanalysed the multiplex PCR reads using MiXCR and keeps one entry per CDR3 protein. The sample gives over 650,000 distinct CDR3 sequences, around 30% of which show up once; around 40% is in the top ten. V gene TRBV15 combines with J gene TRBJ2-7; TRBD1 might be the D (6 bases). The sample was peripheral blood mononuclear cells (PBMCs), taken when the disease was refractory, from a patient treated with antithyroid drugs. The sequence came from a female donor with Graves disease. CDR3: CATSRVIGAQGDEQYF. Here the CDR3 DNA reads TGTGCCACCAGCAGAGTTATCGGGGCACAGGGCGACGAGCAGTACTTC.